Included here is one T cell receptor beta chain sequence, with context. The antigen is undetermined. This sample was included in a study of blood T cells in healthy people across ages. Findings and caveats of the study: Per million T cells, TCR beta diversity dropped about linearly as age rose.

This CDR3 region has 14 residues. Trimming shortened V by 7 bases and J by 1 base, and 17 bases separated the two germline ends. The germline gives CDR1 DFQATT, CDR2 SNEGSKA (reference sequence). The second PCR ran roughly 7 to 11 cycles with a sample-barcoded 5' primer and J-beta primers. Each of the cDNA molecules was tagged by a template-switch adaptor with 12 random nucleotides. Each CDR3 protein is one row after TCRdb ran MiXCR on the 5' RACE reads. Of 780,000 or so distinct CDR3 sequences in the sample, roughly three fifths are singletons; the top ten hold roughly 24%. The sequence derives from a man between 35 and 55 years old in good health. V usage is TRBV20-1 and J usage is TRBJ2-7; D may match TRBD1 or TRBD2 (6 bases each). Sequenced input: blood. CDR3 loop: CSVGVGGPSYEQYF. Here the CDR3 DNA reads TGCAGTGTAGGGGTGGGGGGCCCTTCCTACGAGCAGTACTTC.